This T cell receptor beta chain emerged from a study of T cell responses to AZD1222 COVID-19 vaccine. This CDR3 spans 16 amino acids. The V gene's germline CDR1 is LNHDA and CDR2 SQIVND (reference sequence). V lost 2 bases and J lost 3; bases outside the gene matches: 10. Measured with immunoSEQ multiplex PCR; TCRdb has only the in-frame clones, and not every one. In the table there are over 150,000 clones, 88% of which are singletons. Study-wide results and caveats: The peak T cell response came first, and repertoires were sampled only after it.

Worth noting for this clone: What it recognizes is unknown.

The source is an adult in good health. The source material was peripheral blood, sampled on day 0 of AZD1222 vaccination. V usage is TRBV19 and J usage is TRBJ2-7, with 7 bases lining up with TRBD1. CDR3 bases: TGTGCCAGTAGTATATCCCCGACAGGGAAAATCTACGAGCAGTACTTC. Translating it yields CASSISPTGKIYEQYF.